This section outlines one TCR beta chain sequence together with its context. This clone was recorded once. This receptor's antigen is unknown. Base-call qualities are not available, and no considerably larger clone is one nucleotide away. This record comes from a study of blood T cell repertoires in COVID-19 (dated by TCRdb to about 2020). Regarding the research as a whole: Samples covering the acute and convalescent phases of COVID-19 were provided by collaborators in the United States, Italy and Spain. Where HLA class I and class II types were available, the types were taken from metadata supplied by the sample provider, not from assay-based typing. A de-identified subject ID, COVID-19 status, age in years and sex were almost always included in the sample metadata. The dataset comprised deeply sampled blood TCRbeta repertoires from subjects exposed to, actively infected with, or recovered from COVID-19. The repertoires were made available in a free public database intended to serve as a resource for research on the immune response to SARS-CoV-2. The material from the prospective study consisted of cDNA or gDNA derived from T cells, B-cell-depleted T cells, or PBMCs. The samples were drawn from two sources: the first 160 participants of the ongoing ImmuneRACE study, and over 1,000 subjects contributed by 6 global collaborators.

V ends up 4 bases short and J 0 bases short, with an unmatched junction base count of 7. The CDR3 sequence holds 17 residues, the cysteine and phenylalanine included. The kept DNA is CDR3 alone, 51 bases in frame from the first base. The immunoSEQ Assay, a bias-controlled multiplex PCR, was used to amplify TCRbeta CDR3 regions from genomic DNA. In the source study's methods: The number of nucleated cells in each sample was estimated from the amplification of reference gene primers within the assay. To quantify the absolute abundance of each unique TCRbeta CDR3 rearrangement, sequence reads were collapsed and filtered. For each sample, productive Simpson clonality was calculated as the square root of Simpson's diversity index over productive rearrangements. TCRdb took over this immuneACCESS table, retaining in-frame rearrangements with V and J assigned. Such tables are incomplete; in checked studies, under half of the missing clones stem from an unresolved V gene, and the remainder is unexplained. From that table come the V and J calls and clone size; the DNA was used to work out D and trimming. This sample has about 350,000 clones in its table, and about 87% of those were observed once. Roughly 6% of the sample is in the top ten clones.

One collaborating source in Seattle enrolled patients while the patients were actively infected and followed the patients over time throughout the course of disease. Each collaborating institution followed its own protocols to collect whole blood in K2EDTA tubes. For TCRbeta analysis, collaborators shipped samples as frozen whole blood, isolated PBMCs, or DNA extracted from either of those sample types. General study outcomes and caveats: The quantity of clinical and demographic metadata differed by source and by participant and was supplied without curation.

The sequenced material came from peripheral blood. This clonotype originated in a woman between 45 and 60 years old with COVID-19, enrolled during active disease. Recombination joined TRBV23-1 with TRBJ2-3; TRBD2 matches 10 bases in the middle. TRBV23-1 is recorded as an ORF, its role being uncertain. The CDR3 region has the sequence CASSLAGGQLSTDTQYF. The DNA reads TGCGCCAGCAGTCTAGCGGGAGGTCAACTTAGCACAGATACGCAGTATTTT.